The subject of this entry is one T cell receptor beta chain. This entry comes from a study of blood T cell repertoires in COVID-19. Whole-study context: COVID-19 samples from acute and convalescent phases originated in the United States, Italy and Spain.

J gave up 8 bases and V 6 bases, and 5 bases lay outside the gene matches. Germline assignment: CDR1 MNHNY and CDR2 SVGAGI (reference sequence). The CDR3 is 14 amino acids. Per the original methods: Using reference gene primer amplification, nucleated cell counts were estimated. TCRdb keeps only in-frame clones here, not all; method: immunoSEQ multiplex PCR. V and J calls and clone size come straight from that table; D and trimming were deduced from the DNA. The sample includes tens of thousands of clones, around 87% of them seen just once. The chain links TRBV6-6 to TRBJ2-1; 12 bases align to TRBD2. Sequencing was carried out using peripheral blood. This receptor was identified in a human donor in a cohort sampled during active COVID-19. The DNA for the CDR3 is TGTGCCAGCAGCCGCGGACTAGCGGGACATGAGCAGTTCTTC. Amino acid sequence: CASSRGLAGHEQFF.